This is a list of T cell receptor beta chains from one sample in a study of regulatory T cells in long-lasting Graves disease. TCRdb processed the multiplex PCR reads anew with MiXCR; each CDR3 protein has one entry. The table lists hundreds of thousands of distinct CDR3 sequences, roughly 15% of them singletons, with under 20% in the top ten. These data were likewise used in another study, on T cells in Graves' hyperthyroidism and ophthalmopathy.

The material was peripheral blood mononuclear cells (PBMCs), obtained at new diagnosis, from a patient treated with antithyroid drugs. These receptors originate from a woman in her twenties or thirties with Graves disease. CDR3s include the opening cysteine and the closing phenylalanine or tryptophan. Fields, in order: V gene, D gene, clone size, J gene, CDR3 protein, CDR3 DNA. A D gene is named only where the DNA matches it firmly. The size field is filled for only some rows; it gives once, few, many or a size class.

TRBV7-9	.	few	TRBJ2-1	CASSLERLGRGALGVEQFF	TGTGCCAGCAGCTTAGAGAGGTTGGGCAGGGGAGCGTTAGGCGTTGAGCAGTTCTTC
TRBV20-1	.	few	TRBJ2-2	CSARQNTGELFF	TGCAGTGCTAGACAGAACACCGGGGAGCTGTTTTTT
TRBV7-8	.	many	TRBJ1-1	CASSPQGRQTRTEAFF	TGTGCCAGCAGCCCCCAGGGGAGGCAGACTCGAACTGAAGCTTTCTTT
TRBV10-3	.	.	TRBJ2-2	CAISDVGIATTGELFF	TGTGCCATCAGTGATGTCGGGATAGCGACCACCGGGGAGCTGTTTTTT
TRBV20-1	TRBD2	few	TRBJ2-1	CSAAASGSYNEQFF	TGCAGTGCTGCCGCTAGCGGCTCCTACAATGAGCAGTTCTTC
TRBV27	.	few	TRBJ1-5	CASSLLTGRNQPQHF	TGTGCCAGCAGTTTACTAACAGGACGCAATCAGCCCCAGCATTTT
TRBV10-3	TRBD1	few	TRBJ2-1	CAIRDPGQINNEQFF	TGTGCCATCAGAGACCCGGGACAGATCAACAATGAGCAGTTCTTC
TRBV9	.	.	TRBJ1-4	CASSVIGGAGEKLFF	TGTGCCAGCAGCGTAATAGGAGGGGCAGGTGAAAAACTGTTTTTT
TRBV4-2	.	.	TRBJ1-2	CASSQVGGVSYGYTF	TGTGCCAGCAGCCAAGTTGGGGGGGTGAGCTATGGCTACACCTTC
TRBV25-1	.	.	TRBJ2-7	CASSRGLQGYEQYF	TGTGCCAGCAGTAGGGGCCTCCAAGGGTACGAGCAGTACTTC
TRBV24-1	TRBD2	few	TRBJ2-2	CATSDLSGSRTGELFF	TGTGCCACCAGTGACCTAAGCGGGAGCAGGACCGGGGAGCTGTTTTTT
TRBV5-5	.	many	TRBJ1-2	CASRFRTGLYGYTF	TGTGCCAGCAGATTCCGGACGGGCCTCTATGGCTACACCTTC
TRBV27	.	many	TRBJ1-2	CASSLKPANYGYTF	TGTGCCAGCAGTTTGAAGCCCGCTAACTATGGCTACACCTTC
TRBV6-2/TRBV6-3	.	many	TRBJ2-5	CASSYSIVTSGTQYF	TGTGCCAGCAGTTACTCGATCGTAACCTCTGGGACCCAGTACTTC
TRBV7-9	.	few	TRBJ2-7	CASSGTPRYF	TGTGCCAGCAGCGGGACCCCAAGGTACTTC
TRBV6-1	.	many	TRBJ1-4	CASRAGQSVGKLFF	TGTGCCAGCAGGGCCGGACAGTCGGTCGGAAAACTGTTTTTT
TRBV10-3	.	.	TRBJ2-7	CAISESLSGSYEQYF	TGTGCCATCAGTGAGTCCCTTAGCGGCTCCTACGAGCAGTACTTC
TRBV20-1	TRBD2	few	TRBJ2-5	CSAGIGGGETQYF	TGCAGTGCAGGAATCGGGGGGGGAGAGACCCAGTACTTC
TRBV20-1	.	.	TRBJ1-1	CRGAGDTEAFF	TGCAGGGGAGCGGGTGACACTGAAGCTTTCTTT
TRBV7-9	.	many	TRBJ1-4	CASSLMSGGAEKLFF	TGTGCCAGCAGCTTAATGTCCGGGGGCGCGGAAAAACTGTTTTTT
TRBV20-1	TRBD2	many	TRBJ2-1	CSATRVSGMLDEQFF	TGCAGTGCCACTAGGGTTAGCGGGATGCTTGATGAGCAGTTCTTC
TRBV28	.	many	TRBJ2-7	CASSLTLAEGVREQYF	TGTGCCAGCAGCCTCACTTTAGCGGAGGGGGTCAGAGAGCAGTACTTC
TRBV19	.	.	TRBJ2-7	CASSIDPARAYEQYF	TGTGCCAGTAGTATAGATCCGGCCAGAGCCTACGAGCAGTACTTC
TRBV28	.	.	TRBJ1-5	CASSIPRKVSNQPQHF	TGTGCCAGCAGTATCCCTCGAAAGGTTAGCAATCAGCCCCAGCATTTT
TRBV5-1	TRBD2	many	TRBJ2-1	CASSRSSGRPSYNEQFF	TGCGCCAGCAGTCGCTCTAGCGGGAGGCCCTCCTACAATGAGCAGTTCTTC
TRBV5-1	TRBD2	many	TRBJ2-4	CASSERESGNIQYF	TGCGCCAGCAGCGAGCGGGAGAGTGGAAACATTCAGTACTTC
TRBV6-1	.	.	TRBJ1-1	CASGKYTEAFF	TGTGCCAGCGGTAAATACACTGAAGCTTTCTTT
TRBV4-1	TRBD1	.	TRBJ2-7	CASSQARTGSYEQYF	TGCGCCAGCAGCCAAGCTCGGACAGGGTCTTACGAGCAGTACTTC
TRBV7-2	.	many	TRBJ2-3	CASSYSLRSTDTQYF	TGTGCCAGCAGCTACTCACTAAGGAGCACAGATACGCAGTATTTT
TRBV3-1	TRBD2	.	TRBJ2-7	CASSQGGRRDEQYF	TGTGCCAGCAGCCAAGGCGGGAGGCGGGACGAGCAGTACTTC
TRBV6-2/TRBV6-3	.	.	TRBJ2-7	CASSYGPPGEGAYEQYF	TGTGCCAGCAGTTACGGCCCCCCGGGAGAAGGGGCCTACGAGCAGTACTTC
TRBV7-2	.	many	TRBJ2-2	CASSLEGSVAGELFF	TGTGCCAGCAGCTTAGAGGGGTCGGTGGCCGGGGAGCTGTTTTTT
TRBV7-2	TRBD1	many	TRBJ2-7	CASSRGQGPYEQYF	TGTGCCAGCAGTAGGGGACAGGGGCCCTACGAGCAGTACTTC
TRBV5-1	TRBD2	.	TRBJ2-1	CASSLYGTGGAYNEQFF	TGCGCCAGCAGCTTGTATGGTACGGGAGGCGCCTACAATGAGCAGTTCTTC
TRBV4-1	.	few	TRBJ2-3	CASSQGLGQYF	TGCGCCAGCAGCCAAGGTTTAGGGCAGTATTTT
TRBV30	.	.	TRBJ1-3	CALPAGGNTIYF	TGTGCCCTACCGGCGGGCGGAAACACCATATATTTT
TRBV18	.	.	TRBJ1-5	CASSLYSLGDNQPQHF	TGTGCCAGCTCACTGTATTCTTTAGGAGACAATCAGCCCCAGCATTTT
TRBV20-1	.	many	TRBJ2-4	CSESSQMKNIQYF	TGCAGTGAAAGTAGCCAGATGAAAAACATTCAGTACTTC
TRBV18	.	.	TRBJ2-3	CASSPPVGGHTDTQYF	TGTGCCAGCTCACCACCCGTCGGCGGGCACACAGATACGCAGTATTTT
TRBV2	TRBD1	few	TRBJ2-7	CASSEGTGYPYEQYF	TGTGCCAGCAGTGAAGGGACAGGGTACCCCTACGAGCAGTACTTC
TRBV30	.	.	TRBJ2-7	CAWSVGATYEQYF	TGTGCCTGGAGTGTAGGGGCAACCTACGAGCAGTACTTC
TRBV18	TRBD1	few	TRBJ1-6	CASSPDREVSPLHF	TGTGCCAGCTCACCGGACAGGGAGGTTTCACCCCTCCACTTT
TRBV12-3/TRBV12-4	TRBD2	many	TRBJ2-5	CASSLLGLAGVSETQYF	TGTGCCAGCAGTTTATTGGGACTAGCGGGAGTTTCAGAGACCCAGTACTTC
TRBV9	.	few	TRBJ1-5	CASSGSGGIGEPQHF	TGTGCCAGCAGCGGGTCGGGAGGGATCGGGGAGCCCCAGCATTTT
TRBV3-1	TRBD1	.	TRBJ1-1	CASSHGTGSMNTEAFF	TGTGCCAGCAGCCACGGGACAGGAAGTATGAACACTGAAGCTTTCTTT
TRBV7-3	TRBD2	.	TRBJ2-1	CASSPGLSGGFFF	TGTGCCAGCAGCCCGGGACTTAGCGGGGGATTTTTCTTC
TRBV28	.	.	TRBJ1-5	CASSFGGAGQPQHF	TGTGCCAGCAGTTTCGGAGGGGCCGGTCAGCCCCAGCATTTT
TRBV19	.	many	TRBJ1-1	CASSIGSKGNTEAFF	TGTGCCAGTAGTATCGGCAGCAAGGGGAACACTGAAGCTTTCTTT
TRBV27	.	many	TRBJ1-2	CASSQNPKEVLYGYTF	TGTGCCAGCAGCCAAAACCCCAAGGAGGTCCTCTATGGCTACACCTTC
TRBV4-2	.	few	TRBJ1-3	CASSQVDSSGNTIYF	TGTGCCAGCAGCCAAGTGGACAGCTCTGGAAACACCATATATTTT
TRBV12-3/TRBV12-4	.	many	TRBJ2-7	CASGQDGLTYEQYF	TGTGCCAGCGGCCAGGACGGCTTAACCTACGAGCAGTACTTC
TRBV6-2/TRBV6-3	.	many	TRBJ1-2	CASSVAGPKAGYTF	TGTGCCAGCAGTGTAGCGGGCCCTAAAGCGGGCTACACCTTC
TRBV2	.	many	TRBJ2-1	CASIFGLSGAPYNEQFF	TGTGCCAGCATATTTGGGTTGAGTGGCGCGCCCTACAATGAGCAGTTCTTC
TRBV28	.	once	TRBJ2-3	CASSLLGIDTQYF	TGTGCCAGCAGTTTATTGGGGATAGATACGCAGTATTTT
TRBV27	.	few	TRBJ2-1	CASSFSSINEQFF	TGTGCCAGCAGTTTCTCCAGTATCAATGAGCAGTTCTTC